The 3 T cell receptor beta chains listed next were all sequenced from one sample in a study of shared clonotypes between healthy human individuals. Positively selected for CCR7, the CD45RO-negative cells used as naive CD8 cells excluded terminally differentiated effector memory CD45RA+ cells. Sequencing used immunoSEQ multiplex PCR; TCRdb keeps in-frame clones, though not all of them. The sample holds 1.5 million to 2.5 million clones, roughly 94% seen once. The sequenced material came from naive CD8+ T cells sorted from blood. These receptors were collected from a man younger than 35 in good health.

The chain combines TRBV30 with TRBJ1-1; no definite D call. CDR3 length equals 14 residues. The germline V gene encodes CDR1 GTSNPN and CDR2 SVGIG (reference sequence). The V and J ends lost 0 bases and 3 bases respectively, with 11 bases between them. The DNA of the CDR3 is TGTGCCTGGAGTGTACGGGTTCGGGACACTGAAGCTTTCTTT. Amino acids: CAWSVRVRDTEAFF.

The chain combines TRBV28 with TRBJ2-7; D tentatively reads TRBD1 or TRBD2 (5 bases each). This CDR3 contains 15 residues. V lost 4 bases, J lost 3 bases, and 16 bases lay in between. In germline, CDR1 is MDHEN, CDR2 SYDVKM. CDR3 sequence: CASSYHRDGYYEQYF. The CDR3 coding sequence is TGTGCCAGCAGTTACCACCGGGACGGATACTACGAGCAGTACTTC.

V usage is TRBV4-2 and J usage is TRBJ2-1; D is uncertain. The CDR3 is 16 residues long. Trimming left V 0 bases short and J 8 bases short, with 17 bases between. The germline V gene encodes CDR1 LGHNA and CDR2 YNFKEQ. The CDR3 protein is CASSQDLQLPLDEQFF. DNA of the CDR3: TGTGCCAGCAGCCAAGACCTCCAGCTGCCCTTAGATGAGCAGTTCTTC.